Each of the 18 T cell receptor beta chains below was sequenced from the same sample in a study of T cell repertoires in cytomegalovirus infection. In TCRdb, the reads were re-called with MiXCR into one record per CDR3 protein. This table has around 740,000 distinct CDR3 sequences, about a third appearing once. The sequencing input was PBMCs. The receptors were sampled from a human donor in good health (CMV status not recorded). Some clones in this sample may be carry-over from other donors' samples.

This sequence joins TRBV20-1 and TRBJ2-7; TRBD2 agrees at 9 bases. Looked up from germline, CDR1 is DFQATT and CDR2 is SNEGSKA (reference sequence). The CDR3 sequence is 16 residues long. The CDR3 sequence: CRAPRASGDHSYEQYF. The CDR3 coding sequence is TGCAGAGCCCCCCGGGCTAGCGGGGACCACTCCTACGAGCAGTACTTC.

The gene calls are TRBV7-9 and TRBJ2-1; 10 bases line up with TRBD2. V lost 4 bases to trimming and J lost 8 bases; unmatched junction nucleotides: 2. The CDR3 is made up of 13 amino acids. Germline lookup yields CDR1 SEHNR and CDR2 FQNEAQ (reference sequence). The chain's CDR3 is CASSSSGSDEQFF. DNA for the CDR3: TGTGCCAGCAGCTCTAGCGGGAGTGATGAGCAGTTCTTC.

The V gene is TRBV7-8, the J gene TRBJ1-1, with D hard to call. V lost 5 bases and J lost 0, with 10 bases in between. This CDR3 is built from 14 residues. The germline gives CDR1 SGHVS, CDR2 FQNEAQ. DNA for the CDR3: TGTGCCAGCAGCCGAGGTTCGGTGAACACTGAAGCTTTCTTT. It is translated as CASSRGSVNTEAFF.

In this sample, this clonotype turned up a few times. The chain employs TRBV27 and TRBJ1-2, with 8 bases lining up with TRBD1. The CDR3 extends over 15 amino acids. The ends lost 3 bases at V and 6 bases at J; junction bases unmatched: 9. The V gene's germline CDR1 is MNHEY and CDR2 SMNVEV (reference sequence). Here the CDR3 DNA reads TGTGCCAGCAGTTTGCGACAGGGGAGAACGGATGGCTACACCTTC. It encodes CASSLRQGRTDGYTF.

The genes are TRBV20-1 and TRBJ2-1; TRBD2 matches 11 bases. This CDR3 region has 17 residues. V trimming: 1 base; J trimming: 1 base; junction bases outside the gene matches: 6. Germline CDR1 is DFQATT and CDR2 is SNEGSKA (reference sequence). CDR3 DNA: TGCAGTGCTAGAGTAGCGGGAGGGCTGGGGTCCTACAATGAGCAGTTCTTC. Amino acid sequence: CSARVAGGLGSYNEQFF.

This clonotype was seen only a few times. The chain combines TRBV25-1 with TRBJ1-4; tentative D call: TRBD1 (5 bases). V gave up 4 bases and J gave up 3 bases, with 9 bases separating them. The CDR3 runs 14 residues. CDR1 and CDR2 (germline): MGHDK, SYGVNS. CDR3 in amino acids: CASSGRGANEKLFF. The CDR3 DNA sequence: TGTGCCAGCAGTGGACGGGGGGCTAATGAAAAACTGTTTTTT.

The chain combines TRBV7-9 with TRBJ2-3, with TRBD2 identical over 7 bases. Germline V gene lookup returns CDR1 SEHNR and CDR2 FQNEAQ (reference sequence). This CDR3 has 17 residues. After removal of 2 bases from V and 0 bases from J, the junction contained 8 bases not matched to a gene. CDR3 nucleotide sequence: TGTGCCAGCAGCTTACTAGCGGAGACTACAAGCACAGATACGCAGTATTTT. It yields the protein CASSLLAETTSTDTQYF.

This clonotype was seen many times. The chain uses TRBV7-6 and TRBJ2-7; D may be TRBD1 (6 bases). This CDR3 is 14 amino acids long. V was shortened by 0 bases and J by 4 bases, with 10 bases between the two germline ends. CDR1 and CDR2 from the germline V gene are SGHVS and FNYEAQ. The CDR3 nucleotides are TGTGCCAGCAGCTTAGCTGGAACAGGGTACGAGCAGTACTTC. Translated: CASSLAGTGYEQYF.

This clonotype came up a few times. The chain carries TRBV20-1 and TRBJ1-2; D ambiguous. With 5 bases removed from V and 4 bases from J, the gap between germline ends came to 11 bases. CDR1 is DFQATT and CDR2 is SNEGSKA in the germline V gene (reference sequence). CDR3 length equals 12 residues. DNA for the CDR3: TGCAGTGCTCGGACCGACGCCTATGGCTACACCTTC. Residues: CSARTDAYGYTF.

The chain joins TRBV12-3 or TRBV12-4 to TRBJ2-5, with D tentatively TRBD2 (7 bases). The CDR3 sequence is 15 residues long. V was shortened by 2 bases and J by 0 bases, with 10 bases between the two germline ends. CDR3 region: CASSLRGGYQETQYF. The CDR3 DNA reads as TGTGCCAGCAGTTTAAGGGGGGGTTACCAAGAGACCCAGTACTTC.

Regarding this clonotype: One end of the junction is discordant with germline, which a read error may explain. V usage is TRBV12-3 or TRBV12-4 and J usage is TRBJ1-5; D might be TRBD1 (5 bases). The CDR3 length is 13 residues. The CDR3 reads CASSWGGNQPHHF. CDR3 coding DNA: TGTGCCAGCAGTTGGGGGGGAAATCAGCCCCATCATTTT.

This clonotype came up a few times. CDR3 coding DNA: TGTGCCACCAGTCACGGGAGGACACAAGAGACCCAGTACTTC. Protein: CATSHGRTQETQYF. The chain combines TRBV24-1 with TRBJ2-5, with 7 bases identical to TRBD2. Germline V gives CDR1 KGHDR, CDR2 SFDVKD. With 6 bases clipped from V and 2 bases from J, the junction kept 5 bases outside the gene matches. This CDR3 contains 14 residues.

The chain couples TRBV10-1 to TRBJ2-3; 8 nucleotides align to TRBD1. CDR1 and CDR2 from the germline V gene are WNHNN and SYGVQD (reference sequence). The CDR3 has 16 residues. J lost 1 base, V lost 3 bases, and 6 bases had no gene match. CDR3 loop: CASSDQGAVGTDTQYF. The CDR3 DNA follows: TGCGCCAGCAGTGACCAGGGGGCGGTCGGCACAGATACGCAGTATTTT.

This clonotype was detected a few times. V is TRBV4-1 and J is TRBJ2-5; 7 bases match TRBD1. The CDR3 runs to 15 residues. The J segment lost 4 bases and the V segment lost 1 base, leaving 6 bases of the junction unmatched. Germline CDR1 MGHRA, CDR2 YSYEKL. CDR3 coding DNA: TGCGCCAGCAGCCAAGGACAGGGTTCTGCAGAGACCCAGTACTTC. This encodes CASSQGQGSAETQYF.

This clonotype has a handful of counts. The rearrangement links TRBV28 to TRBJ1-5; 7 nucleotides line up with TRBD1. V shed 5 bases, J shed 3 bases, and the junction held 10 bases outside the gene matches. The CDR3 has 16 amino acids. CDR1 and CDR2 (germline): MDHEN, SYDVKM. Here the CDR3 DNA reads TGTGCCAGCAGTCCATCCCAGGGGGTGAACAATCAGCCCCAGCATTTT. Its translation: CASSPSQGVNNQPQHF.

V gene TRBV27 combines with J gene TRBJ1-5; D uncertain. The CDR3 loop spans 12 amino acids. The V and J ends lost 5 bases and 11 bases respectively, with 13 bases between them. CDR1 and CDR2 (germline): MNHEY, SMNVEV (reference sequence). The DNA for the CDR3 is TGTGCCAGCAGTCCCCCCTTGGGAGCCCAGCATTTT. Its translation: CASSPPLGAQHF.

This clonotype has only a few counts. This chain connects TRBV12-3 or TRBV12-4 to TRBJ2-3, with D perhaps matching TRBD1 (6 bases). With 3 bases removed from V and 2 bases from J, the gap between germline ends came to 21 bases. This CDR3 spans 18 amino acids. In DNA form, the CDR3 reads TGTGCCAGCAGTTTTGGTTTCCGCAGGGGCCCTAACACAGATACGCAGTATTTT. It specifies CASSFGFRRGPNTDTQYF.

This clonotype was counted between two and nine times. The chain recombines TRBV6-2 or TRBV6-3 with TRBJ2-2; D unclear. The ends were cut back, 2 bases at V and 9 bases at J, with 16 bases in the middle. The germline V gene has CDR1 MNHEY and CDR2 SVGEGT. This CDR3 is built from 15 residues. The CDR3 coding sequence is TGTGCCAGCAGTTACACAGCCGGTCCCCACCGGGAGCTGTTTTTT. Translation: CASSYTAGPHRELFF.